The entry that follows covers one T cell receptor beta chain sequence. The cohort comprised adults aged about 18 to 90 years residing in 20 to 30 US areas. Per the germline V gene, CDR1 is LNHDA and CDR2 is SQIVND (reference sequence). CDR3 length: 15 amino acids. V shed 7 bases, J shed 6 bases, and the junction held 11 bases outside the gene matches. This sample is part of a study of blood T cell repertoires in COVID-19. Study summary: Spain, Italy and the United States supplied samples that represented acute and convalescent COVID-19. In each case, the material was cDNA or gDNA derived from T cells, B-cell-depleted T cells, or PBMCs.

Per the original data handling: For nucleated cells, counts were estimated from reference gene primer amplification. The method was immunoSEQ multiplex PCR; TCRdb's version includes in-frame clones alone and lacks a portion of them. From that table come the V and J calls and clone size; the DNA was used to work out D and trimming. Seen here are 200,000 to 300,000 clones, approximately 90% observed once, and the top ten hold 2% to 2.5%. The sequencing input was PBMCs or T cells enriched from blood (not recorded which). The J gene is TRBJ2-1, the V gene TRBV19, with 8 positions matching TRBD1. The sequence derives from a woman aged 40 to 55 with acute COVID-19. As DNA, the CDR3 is TGTGCCAGTACTTCCTACGGACAGGGAGGCAATGAGCAGTTCTTC. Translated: CASTSYGQGGNEQFF.